The 20 T cell receptor beta chains below come from one sample, sequenced in a study of blood T cell repertoires in COVID-19 (dated by TCRdb to 2018 to 2021). The library was built by means of the immunoSEQ multiplex PCR assay. In its TCRdb copy, this immuneACCESS table keeps in-frame sequences only and misses some clones. Where compared with another copy, unresolved V genes explain less than half of these, and the others have no known cause. Counted in this sample were 200,000 to 250,000 clones; roughly 90% of them appeared once. The top ten constitute over 3% of the sample. Sequences were obtained from PBMCs or T cells enriched from blood (not recorded which). These receptors all come from a woman aged 50 to 60 in a cohort exposed to, infected with or recovered from COVID-19 (not recorded which).

V is TRBV30 and J is TRBJ2-5, with 9 bases identical to TRBD2. Looked up from germline, CDR1 is GTSNPN and CDR2 is SVGIG (reference sequence). V shed 3 bases, J shed 5 bases, and the junction held 13 bases outside the gene matches. The CDR3 runs 16 residues. Here the CDR3 DNA reads TGTGCCTGGAGGGCGGTTTGGACTAGCGATGAGGAGACCCAGTACTTC. This codes for CAWRAVWTSDEETQYF.

This sequence joins TRBV5-1 and TRBJ2-3, with a possible D match to TRBD2 (6 bases). Trimming removed 3 bases at V and 4 bases at J, with 15 bases between. CDR1 and CDR2 (germline): SGHRS, YFSETQ. This CDR3 region has 15 residues. CDR3 loop: CASSSRDQRADTQYF. Here the CDR3 DNA reads TGCGCCAGCAGCTCCCGGGACCAGCGGGCAGATACGCAGTATTTT. Drawing the rest from reference TRBV5-1 and TRBJ2-3, the complete variable domain is KAGVTQTPRYLIKTRGQQVTLSCSPISGHRSVSWYQQTPGQGLQFLFEYFSETQRNKGNFPGRFSGRQFSNSRSEMNVSTLELGDSALYLCASSSRDQRADTQYFGPGTRLTVL.

V gene TRBV6-5 combines with J gene TRBJ2-5; 8 bases match TRBD1. Germline assignment: CDR1 MNHEY and CDR2 SVGAGI. CDR3 length equals 15 residues. The V gene end was trimmed by 0 bases and the J gene end by 5 bases; junction bases not matched to a gene: 5. This CDR3 is CASSYSRQGWETQYF. The DNA for the CDR3 is TGTGCCAGCAGTTACTCAAGACAGGGGTGGGAGACCCAGTACTTC.

V is TRBV6-6 and J is TRBJ1-2; a weak D match, TRBD1 (5 bases). This CDR3 region has 13 residues. Trimming took 2 bases from V and 4 from J, leaving 8 bases between them. Germline V gene data show CDR1 as MNHNY and CDR2 as SVGAGI (reference sequence). The DNA for the CDR3 is TGTGCCAGCAGTTACCAGGGCCCCTATGGCTACACCTTC. Its translation is CASSYQGPYGYTF.

This chain joins TRBV9 and TRBJ1-2; D is unresolved. Germline V CDR1 and CDR2: SGDLS, YYNGEE. V lost 0 bases and J 4 bases, leaving 13 bases between the germline ends. The CDR3 spans 15 residues. The CDR3 region is CASSVGPGNFYGYTF. As DNA, the CDR3 is TGTGCCAGCAGCGTAGGCCCAGGAAATTTCTATGGCTACACCTTC.

V and J are TRBV27 and TRBJ2-5; TRBD1 aligns across 7 bases. CDR3 length: 13 amino acids. J lost 4 bases, V lost 6 bases, and 5 bases had no gene match. Germline CDR1 reads MNHEY; CDR2 reads SMNVEV (reference sequence). Here the CDR3 reads CASSPGGIETQYF. CDR3 in DNA: TGTGCCAGCAGCCCAGGGGGTATAGAGACCCAGTACTTC.

V is TRBV19 and J is TRBJ1-2; D gene ambiguous. Germline assignment: CDR1 LNHDA and CDR2 SQIVND (reference sequence). V was cut by 7 bases and J by 2 bases, with 17 bases left in between. CDR3 length: 15 amino acids. For the CDR3, the DNA is TGTGCCAGTACGCTGAGAGGGAATGAGAACTATGGCTACACCTTC. Its protein product is CASTLRGNENYGYTF.

The rearrangement joins TRBV28 to TRBJ1-6; D ambiguous. Germline V CDR1 and CDR2: MDHEN, SYDVKM. This CDR3 comprises 15 residues. Trimming cost V 7 bases and J 10 bases, with 20 bases left between them. The CDR3 spells CASTTLVSSGSPLHF. Here the CDR3 DNA reads TGTGCCAGCACCACTCTGGTGTCTTCGGGATCACCCCTCCACTTT.

The chain uses TRBV7-8 and TRBJ2-6; 7 bases are shared with TRBD1. Trimming at V came to 2 bases and at J to 0 bases, leaving 10 bases not matched to a gene. CDR3 length: 19 amino acids. Germline CDR1 is SGHVS and CDR2 is FQNEAQ. The CDR3, as DNA: TGTGCCAGCAGCTTATTAACGATAGGGGACAGCTCTGGGGCCAACGTCCTGACTTTC. Its translation is CASSLLTIGDSSGANVLTF. The full variable domain, its missing parts supplied by reference TRBV7-8 and TRBJ2-6, is GAGVSQSPRYKVAKRGQDVALRCDPISGHVSLFWYQQALGQGPEFLTYFQNEAQLDKSGLPSDRFFAERPEGSVSTLKIQRTQQEDSAVYLCASSLLTIGDSSGANVLTFGAGSRLTVL.

The V gene is TRBV7-2, the J gene TRBJ1-2, with D maybe TRBD1 (6 bases). Deletions cut 4 bases from V and 4 bases from J, with 16 bases between. Germline CDR1 reads SGHTA; CDR2 reads FQGNSA. The CDR3 has 15 residues. The CDR3 DNA reads TGTGCCAGCAGCTCAAACGGGGGGGCAAGCTATGGCTACACCTTC. This encodes CASSSNGGASYGYTF.

The table lists this clone with a few counts. This sequence joins TRBV18 and TRBJ2-3; 8 nucleotides line up with TRBD1. The V segment lost 6 bases and the J segment 4 bases; nucleotides outside the gene matches: 9. This CDR3 is built from 15 residues. Germline CDR1 is KGHSH and CDR2 is LQKENI. The DNA for the CDR3 is TGTGCCAGCTCGTCAGGACAGGGCAGGGCAGATACGCAGTATTTT. It translates to CASSSGQGRADTQYF.

The V and J genes are TRBV6-2 or TRBV6-3 and TRBJ1-5, with TRBD1 matching 10 bases. Germline assignment: CDR1 MNHEY and CDR2 SVGEGT. J gave up 3 bases and V 0 bases, and 5 bases lay outside the gene matches. This CDR3 region has 17 residues. The CDR3 reads CASSYSATGGYNQPQHF. The CDR3 DNA follows: TGTGCCAGCAGTTACTCCGCGACAGGGGGCTACAATCAGCCCCAGCATTTT.

V usage is TRBV5-4 and J usage is TRBJ2-3; 14 nucleotides line up with TRBD2. The CDR3 extends over 17 amino acids. Germline CDR1 and CDR2: SGHNT and YYREEE (reference sequence). The V and J ends lost 4 bases and 6 bases, in that order; junction bases with no gene match: 10. For the CDR3, the DNA is TGTGCCAGCAGCACTCGACTAGCGGGGGGGCCGGGTGATACGCAGTATTTT. It translates to CASSTRLAGGPGDTQYF. Full variable domain (outside the CDR3, taken from reference TRBV5-4 and TRBJ2-3): ETGVTQSPTHLIKTRGQQVTLRCSSQSGHNTVSWYQQALGQGPQFIFQYYREEENGRGNFPPRFSGLQFPNYSSELNVNALELDDSALYLCASSTRLAGGPGDTQYFGPGTRLTVL.

As regards this clone: Other DNA sequences within the sample encode an identical CDR3. This rearrangement joins TRBV20-1 to TRBJ1-2, with no clear D. V was trimmed by 0 bases and J by 7 bases, leaving 3 bases between them. CDR1 and CDR2 from the germline V gene are DFQATT and SNEGSKA (reference sequence). The length of the CDR3 is 10 residues. CDR3 DNA sequence: TGCAGTGCTAGAGATCGTGGCTACACCTTC. It is translated as CSARDRGYTF.

This rearrangement joins TRBV3-1 (or the pseudogene TRBV3-2) to TRBJ1-2; the D is unclear. This CDR3 has 14 residues. Germline lookup yields CDR1 LGHDT and CDR2 YNNKEL (reference sequence). V lost 4 bases to trimming and J lost 8 bases, with 17 bases between them. The chain's CDR3 is CASSLNNRGGGYTF. CDR3 sequence (DNA): TGTGCCAGCAGCCTTAACAATCGGGGTGGCGGCTACACCTTC.

The chain combines TRBV5-1 with TRBJ2-7; 16 nucleotides match TRBD2. J lost 3 bases, V lost 1 base, and 4 bases had no gene match. The CDR3 is 17 amino acids. Per the germline V gene, CDR1 is SGHRS and CDR2 is YFSETQ. In DNA form, the CDR3 reads TGCGCCAGCAGCTTGTACGGGACTAGCGGGGGGGACTACGAGCAGTACTTC. As protein: CASSLYGTSGGDYEQYF.

This sequence joins TRBV3-1 (or the pseudogene TRBV3-2) and TRBJ2-1; 10 bases match TRBD2. The CDR3 has 17 amino acids. Germline values: CDR1 LGHDT, CDR2 YNNKEL (reference sequence). Trimming took 1 base from V and 7 from J; bases not matched to a gene: 10. CDR3 sequence (DNA): TGTGCCAGCAGCCAAGTTACTAGCGGGGCTAAAGAGAATGAGCAGTTCTTC. This encodes CASSQVTSGAKENEQFF.

The V and J genes are TRBV5-4 and TRBJ2-3, with 7 bases lining up with TRBD1. V lost 4 bases, J lost 2 bases, and 7 bases stayed unmatched. Germline loops: CDR1 SGHNT, CDR2 YYREEE (reference sequence). The CDR3 is made up of 15 amino acids. The CDR3 loop reads CASSDRQGHTDTQYF. The CDR3 DNA reads as TGTGCCAGCAGCGACCGACAGGGACACACAGATACGCAGTATTTT.

This clone was recorded once. The genes are TRBV14 and TRBJ1-4; D gene ambiguous. The V gene's germline CDR1 is SGHDN and CDR2 FVKESK. This CDR3 comprises 13 residues. V lost 2 bases and J lost 12, with 13 bases in between. CDR3 sequence (DNA): TGTGCCAGCAGCCAAATTGTGGGAGTTCAACTGTTTTTT. Translated: CASSQIVGVQLFF.

V gene TRBV24-1 combines with J gene TRBJ2-1; 9 nucleotides align to TRBD1. Germline V lookup: CDR1 KGHDR, CDR2 SFDVKD. Germline trimming cut 4 bases from V and 3 bases from J; bases unmatched to any gene: 12. The CDR3 spans 18 residues. CDR3 sequence: CATSEPKIRDRDYNEQFF. Written as DNA, the CDR3 is TGTGCCACCAGTGAGCCTAAGATCCGGGACAGGGACTACAATGAGCAGTTCTTC.